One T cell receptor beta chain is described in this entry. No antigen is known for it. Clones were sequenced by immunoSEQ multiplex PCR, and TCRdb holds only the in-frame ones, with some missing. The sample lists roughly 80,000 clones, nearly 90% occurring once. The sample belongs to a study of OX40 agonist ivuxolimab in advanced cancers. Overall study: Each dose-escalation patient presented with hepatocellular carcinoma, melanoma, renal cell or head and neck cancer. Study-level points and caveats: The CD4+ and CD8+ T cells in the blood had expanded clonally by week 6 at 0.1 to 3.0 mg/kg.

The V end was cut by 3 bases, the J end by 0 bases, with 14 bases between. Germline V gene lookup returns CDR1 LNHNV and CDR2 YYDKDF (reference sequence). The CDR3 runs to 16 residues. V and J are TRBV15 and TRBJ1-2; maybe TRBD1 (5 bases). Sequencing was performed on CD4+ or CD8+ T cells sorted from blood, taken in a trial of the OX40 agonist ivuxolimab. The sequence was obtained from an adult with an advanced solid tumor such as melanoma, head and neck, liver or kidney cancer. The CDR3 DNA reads TGTGCCACCAGCAGCCGGGACCGAGACACTAACTATGGCTACACCTTC. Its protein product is CATSSRDRDTNYGYTF. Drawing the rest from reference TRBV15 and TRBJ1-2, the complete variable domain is DAMVIQNPRYQVTQFGKPVTLSCSQTLNHNVMYWYQQKSSQAPKLLFHYYDKDFNNEADTPDNFQSRRPNTSFCFLDIRSPGLGDTAMYLCATSSRDRDTNYGYTFGSGTRLTVV.